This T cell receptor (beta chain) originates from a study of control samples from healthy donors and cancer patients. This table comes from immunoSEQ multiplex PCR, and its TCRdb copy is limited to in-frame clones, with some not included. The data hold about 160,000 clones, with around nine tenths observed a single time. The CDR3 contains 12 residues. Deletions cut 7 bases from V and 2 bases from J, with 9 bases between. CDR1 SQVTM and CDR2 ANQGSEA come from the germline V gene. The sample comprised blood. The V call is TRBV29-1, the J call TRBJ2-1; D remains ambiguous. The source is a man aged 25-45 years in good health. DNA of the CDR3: TGCAGCGCAGCGAAGGCCTACAATGAGCAGTTCTTC. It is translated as CSAAKAYNEQFF.